This entry describes one T cell receptor beta chain. Its antigen target is currently unknown. No per-base quality is available; no much larger clone lies one base away. This sample was taken from a study of blood T cell repertoires in COVID-19 (TCRdb year 2020). Background for the entire study: Samples covering the acute and convalescent phases of COVID-19 were provided by collaborators in the United States, Italy and Spain. Nearly every sample came with metadata listing a de-identified subject ID, COVID-19 status, age in years and sex. Deeply sampled blood TCRbeta repertoires from subjects exposed to, actively infected with, or recovered from COVID-19 were included in the dataset. The repertoires were released in a freely available public database meant as a resource for research on the immune response to SARS-CoV-2. Where available, HLA class I and class II types were obtained from metadata supplied by the sample provider rather than from assay-based typing. The prospective study material was composed of cDNA or gDNA derived from T cells, B-cell-depleted T cells, or PBMCs. Samples were obtained from the ongoing ImmuneRACE study (first 160 participants) and from over 1,000 subjects provided by 6 global collaborators.

Another Seattle source contributed samples from volunteer blood donors who had recovered from COVID-19. Collaborating institutions collected whole blood in K2EDTA tubes following their own protocols. Collaborator samples were shipped for TCRbeta analysis as frozen whole blood, isolated PBMCs, or DNA extracted from either sample type. The germline V gene (reference sequence) supplies CDR1 SGHNT and CDR2 YYREEE. The CDR3 sequence holds 14 residues, the cysteine and phenylalanine included. Only the CDR3 region is kept as DNA, spanning 42 bases read in frame from base 1. Trimming costs V 4 bases and J 9 bases, and their ends lie 14 bases apart. TCRbeta CDR3 regions were amplified from genomic DNA using the immunoSEQ Assay, a bias-controlled multiplex PCR. The original methods were these. The number of nucleated cells in each sample was estimated by amplification of reference gene primers within the assay. To quantify the absolute abundance of each unique TCRbeta CDR3 rearrangement, sequence reads were collapsed and filtered. Productive Simpson clonality was computed per sample as the square root of Simpson's diversity index over productive rearrangements. Entries here come from immuneACCESS through TCRdb and include only in-frame sequences with V and J called. Some clones fail to appear in such tables; in the studies checked, an unresolved V gene covers under half of the shortfall, and the cause of the remainder is unknown. V and J calls plus clone size are reproduced from that table; the DNA served to infer D and trimming. This sample comprises about 250,000 clones, 80% to 90% of them detected only once. 4.6% of the sample is held by the ten biggest clonotypes.

Results the study describes overall, beyond this receptor: The amount of clinical and demographic metadata varied by source and participant and was provided uncurated.

This clonotype was obtained from a woman aged 40 to 50 who had recovered from COVID-19. Sequenced material: peripheral blood. This chain is built from TRBV5-4 and TRBJ1-6, and TRBD1 may be the D gene, going by 6 matching bases. CDR3 protein: CASSREQGSSPLHF. The DNA sequence is TGTGCCAGCAGCCGAGAGCAGGGGAGTTCACCCCTCCACTTT.